This entry concerns a single TCR beta chain. Germline V gene data show CDR1 as LNHDA and CDR2 as SQIVND (reference sequence). With 3 bases clipped from V and 7 bases from J, the junction kept 9 bases outside the gene matches. This CDR3 is built from 16 residues. Produced via immunoSEQ multiplex PCR; TCRdb's table is partial and in-frame only. The sample holds around 450,000 clones; about 90% are singletons and the top ten take approximately 4.3%. Treatment specified: roughly 20 received Ad26.COV2.S at low or high dose, single or two shots; about 5 received placebo; per-sample allocation not given. At day 63 after the first vaccine or placebo injection, samples were drawn. This sample stems from a study of Ad26.COV2.S vaccination and SARS-CoV-2 variants.

This chain joins TRBV19 and TRBJ2-7, with 13 bases fitting TRBD2. Sequenced here: peripheral blood, sampled in a trial of Ad26.COV2.S vaccine versus placebo. This receptor was taken from a person between 18 and 65 years old who received the Ad26.COV2.S COVID-19 vaccine or a placebo. The CDR3 is CASSIGLAGAAGEQYF. Written as DNA, the CDR3 is TGTGCCAGTAGTATTGGACTAGCGGGAGCAGCGGGAGAGCAGTACTTC. The full variable domain, in which reference TRBV19 and TRBJ2-7 provide the parts outside the CDR3, is DGGITQSPKYLFRKEGQNVTLSCEQNLNHDAMYWYRQDPGQGLRLIYYSQIVNDFQKGDIAEGYSVSREKKESFPLTVTSAQKNPTAFYLCASSIGLAGAAGEQYFGPGTRLTVT.